This TCR beta chain stems from a study of blood T cell repertoires in COVID-19. Study in general: T cells, B-cell-depleted T cells, or PBMCs provided the cDNA or gDNA that served as material.

This CDR3 contains 18 residues. Trimming left V 3 bases short and J 4 bases short, with 19 bases between. In the authors' methods: Reference gene primer amplification yielded estimated nucleated cell counts. Here immunoSEQ multiplex PCR was the method, and the copy in TCRdb shows in-frame clones only, minus some. V and J calls and clone size follow that table, whereas D and trimming were derived from the DNA. The sample has more than 200,000 clones, just under 90% seen once; the top ten hold roughly 2.6%. Seattle cases were enrolled at active infection and followed longitudinally. The sample comprised peripheral blood. The gene calls are TRBV7-1 and TRBJ1-6; a possible D gene is TRBD1 (5 bases). TRBV7-1 qualifies as an ORF whose function is uncertain. The clonotype was recovered from a man aged 25-40 years with COVID-19, enrolled during active disease. The DNA of the CDR3 is TGTGCCAGCAGCTCCAGGTCCCACGGACACGGATATAATTCACCCCTCCACTTT. This codes for CASSSRSHGHGYNSPLHF.